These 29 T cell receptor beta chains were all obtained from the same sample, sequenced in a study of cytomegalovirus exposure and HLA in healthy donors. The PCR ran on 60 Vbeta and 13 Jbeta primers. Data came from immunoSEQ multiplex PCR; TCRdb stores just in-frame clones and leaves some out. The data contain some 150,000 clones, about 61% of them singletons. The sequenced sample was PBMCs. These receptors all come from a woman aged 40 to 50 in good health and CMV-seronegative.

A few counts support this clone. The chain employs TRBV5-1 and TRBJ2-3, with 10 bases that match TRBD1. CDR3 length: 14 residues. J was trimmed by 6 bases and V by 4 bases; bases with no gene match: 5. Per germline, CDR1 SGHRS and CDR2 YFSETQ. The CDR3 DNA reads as TGCGCCAGCAGCGAGACAGGGGGCGCGGATACGCAGTATTTT. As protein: CASSETGGADTQYF.

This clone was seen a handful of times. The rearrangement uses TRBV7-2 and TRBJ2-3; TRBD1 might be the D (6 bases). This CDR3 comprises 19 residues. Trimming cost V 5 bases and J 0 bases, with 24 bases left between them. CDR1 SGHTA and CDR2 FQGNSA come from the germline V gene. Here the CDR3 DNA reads TGTGCCAGCAGCCCTCGTCCCCCCTTACAGGGCCTTAGCACAGATACGCAGTATTTT. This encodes CASSPRPPLQGLSTDTQYF. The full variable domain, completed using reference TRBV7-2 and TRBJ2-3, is GAGVSQSPSNKVTEKGKDVELRCDPISGHTALYWYRQSLGQGLEFLIYFQGNSAPDKSGLPSDRFSAERTGGSVSTLTIQRTQQEDSAVYLCASSPRPPLQGLSTDTQYFGPGTRLTVL.

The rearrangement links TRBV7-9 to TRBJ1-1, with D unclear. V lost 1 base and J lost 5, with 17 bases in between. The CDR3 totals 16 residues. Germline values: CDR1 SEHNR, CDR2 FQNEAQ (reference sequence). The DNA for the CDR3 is TGTGCCAGCAGCTTAGAGGCAACGGGGAGGGTAACTGAAGCTTTCTTT. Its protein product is CASSLEATGRVTEAFF.

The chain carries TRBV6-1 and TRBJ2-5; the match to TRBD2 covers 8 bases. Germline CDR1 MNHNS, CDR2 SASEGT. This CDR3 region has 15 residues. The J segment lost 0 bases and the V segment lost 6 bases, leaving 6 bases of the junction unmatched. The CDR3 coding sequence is TGTGCCAGCAGCGGAGCGGGGGCCTACCAAGAGACCCAGTACTTC. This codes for CASSGAGAYQETQYF.

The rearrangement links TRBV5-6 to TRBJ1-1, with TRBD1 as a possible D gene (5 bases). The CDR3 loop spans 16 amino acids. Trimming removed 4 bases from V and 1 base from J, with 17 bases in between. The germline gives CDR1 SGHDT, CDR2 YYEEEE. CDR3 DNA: TGTGCCAGCAGCCTAATAGGGGATTTGCAGAACACTGAAGCTTTCTTT. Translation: CASSLIGDLQNTEAFF.

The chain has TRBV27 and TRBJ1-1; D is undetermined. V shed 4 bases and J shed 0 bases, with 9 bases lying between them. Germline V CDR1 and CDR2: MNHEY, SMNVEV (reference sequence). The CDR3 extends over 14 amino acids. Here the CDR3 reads CASSSRTVNTEAFF. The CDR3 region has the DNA TGTGCCAGCAGTTCCAGGACTGTGAACACTGAAGCTTTCTTT.

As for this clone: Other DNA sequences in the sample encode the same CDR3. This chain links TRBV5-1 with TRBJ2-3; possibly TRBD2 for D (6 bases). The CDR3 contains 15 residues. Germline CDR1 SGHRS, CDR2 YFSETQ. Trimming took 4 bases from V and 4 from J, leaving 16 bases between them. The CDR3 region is CASSRTGDSADTQYF. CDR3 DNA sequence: TGCGCCAGCAGCAGAACGGGGGATTCGGCAGATACGCAGTATTTT.

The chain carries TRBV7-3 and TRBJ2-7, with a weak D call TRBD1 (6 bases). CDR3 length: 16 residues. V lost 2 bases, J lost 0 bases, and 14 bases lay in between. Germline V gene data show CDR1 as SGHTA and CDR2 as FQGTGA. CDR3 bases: TGTGCCAGCAGCTTACCCCCGGACAGACTCTCCTACGAGCAGTACTTC. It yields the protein CASSLPPDRLSYEQYF.

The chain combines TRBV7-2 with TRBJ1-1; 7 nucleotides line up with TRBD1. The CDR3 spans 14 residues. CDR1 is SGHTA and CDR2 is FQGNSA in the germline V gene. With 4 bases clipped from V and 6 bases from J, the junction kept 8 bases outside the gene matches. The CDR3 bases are TGTGCCAGCAGCTCATACGACAGGGTAGCTGAAGCTTTCTTT. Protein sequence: CASSSYDRVAEAFF.

The CDR3 loop is CAWSVRLLNSPLHF. CDR3 sequence (DNA): TGTGCCTGGAGTGTACGACTTTTAAATTCACCCCTCCACTTT. The chain recombines TRBV30 with TRBJ1-6; D unresolved. The CDR3 consists of 14 residues. Germline CDR1 GTSNPN, CDR2 SVGIG (reference sequence). Deletions cut 0 bases from V and 7 bases from J, with 10 bases between.

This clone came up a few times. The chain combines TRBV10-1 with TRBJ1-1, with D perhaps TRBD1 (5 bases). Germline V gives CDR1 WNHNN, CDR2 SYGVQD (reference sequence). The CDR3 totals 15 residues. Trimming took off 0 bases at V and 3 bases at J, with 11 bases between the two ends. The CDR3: CASSESVTVDTEAFF. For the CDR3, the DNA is TGCGCCAGCAGTGAGTCCGTGACAGTGGACACTGAAGCTTTCTTT.

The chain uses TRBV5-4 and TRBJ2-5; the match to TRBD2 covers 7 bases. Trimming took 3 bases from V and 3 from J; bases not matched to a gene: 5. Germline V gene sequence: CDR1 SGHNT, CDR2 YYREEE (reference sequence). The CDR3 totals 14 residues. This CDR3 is CASSSVGGKETQYF. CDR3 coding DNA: TGTGCCAGCAGCTCGGTGGGAGGGAAAGAGACCCAGTACTTC.

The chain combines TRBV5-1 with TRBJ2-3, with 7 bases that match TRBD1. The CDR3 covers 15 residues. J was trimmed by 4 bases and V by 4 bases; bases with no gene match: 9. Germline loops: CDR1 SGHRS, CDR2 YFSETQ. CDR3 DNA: TGCGCCAGCAGCCCTGGGACAGTACAACCAGATACGCAGTATTTT. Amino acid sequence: CASSPGTVQPDTQYF.

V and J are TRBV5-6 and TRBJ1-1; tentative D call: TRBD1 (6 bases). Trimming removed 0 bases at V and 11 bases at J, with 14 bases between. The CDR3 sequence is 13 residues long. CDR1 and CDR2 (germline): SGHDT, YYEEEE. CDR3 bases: TGTGCCAGCAGCTTGGACCAAACAGGGAAGGCTTTCTTT. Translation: CASSLDQTGKAFF. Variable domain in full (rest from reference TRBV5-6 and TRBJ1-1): DAGVTQSPTHLIKTRGQQVTLRCSPKSGHDTVSWYQQALGQGPQFIFQYYEEEERQRGNFPDRFSGHQFPNYSSELNVNALLLGDSALYLCASSLDQTGKAFFGQGTRLTVV.

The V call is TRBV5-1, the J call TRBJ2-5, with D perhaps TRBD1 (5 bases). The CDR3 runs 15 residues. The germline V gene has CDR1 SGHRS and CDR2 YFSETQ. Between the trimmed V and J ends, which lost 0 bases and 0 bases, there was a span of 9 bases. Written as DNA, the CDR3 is TGCGCCAGCAGCTTGGCCCTGACAGACCAAGAGACCCAGTACTTC. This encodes CASSLALTDQETQYF.

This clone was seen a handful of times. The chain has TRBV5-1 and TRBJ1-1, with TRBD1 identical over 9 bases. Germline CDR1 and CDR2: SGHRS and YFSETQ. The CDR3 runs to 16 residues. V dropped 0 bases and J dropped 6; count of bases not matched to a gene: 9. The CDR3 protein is CASSLVPPGQGPEAFF. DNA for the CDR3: TGCGCCAGCAGCTTGGTGCCTCCGGGACAGGGCCCTGAAGCTTTCTTT.

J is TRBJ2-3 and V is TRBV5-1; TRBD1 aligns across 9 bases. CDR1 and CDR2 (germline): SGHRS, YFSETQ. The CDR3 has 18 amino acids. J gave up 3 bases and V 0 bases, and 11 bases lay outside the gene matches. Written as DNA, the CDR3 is TGCGCCAGCAGCTTGGCCCCCTTACAGGGGGCAAAGACAGATACGCAGTATTTT. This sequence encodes CASSLAPLQGAKTDTQYF.

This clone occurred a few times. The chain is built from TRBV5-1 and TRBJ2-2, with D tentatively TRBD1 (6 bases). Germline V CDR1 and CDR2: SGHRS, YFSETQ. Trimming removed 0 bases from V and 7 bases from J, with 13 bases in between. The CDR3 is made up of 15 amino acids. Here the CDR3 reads CASSLVQGDFGELFF. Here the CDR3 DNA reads TGCGCCAGCAGCTTGGTACAGGGAGATTTCGGGGAGCTGTTTTTT.

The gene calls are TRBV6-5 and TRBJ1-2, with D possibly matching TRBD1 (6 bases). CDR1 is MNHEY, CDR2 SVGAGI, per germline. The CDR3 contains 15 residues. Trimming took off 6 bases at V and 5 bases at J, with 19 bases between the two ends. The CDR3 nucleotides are TGTGCCAGCAGCCCCAATAACCAGGGGAAGTATGGCTACACCTTC. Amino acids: CASSPNNQGKYGYTF.

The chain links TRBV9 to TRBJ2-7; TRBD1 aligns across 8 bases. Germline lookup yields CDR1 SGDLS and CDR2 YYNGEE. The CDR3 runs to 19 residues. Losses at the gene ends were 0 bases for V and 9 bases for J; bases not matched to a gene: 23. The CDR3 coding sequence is TGTGCCAGCAGCGTAGCTAGGGACAGGCAACGAGGGTGTACCATTAGGCAGTACTTC. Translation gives CASSVARDRQRGCTIRQYF.

The CDR3 sequence is CASSFRGQNTGELFF. As DNA, the CDR3 is TGTGCCAGCAGCTTTCGGGGACAGAACACCGGGGAGCTGTTTTTT. The chain has TRBV5-4 and TRBJ2-2; D is possibly TRBD1 (6 bases). The CDR3 consists of 15 residues. From germline, CDR1 is SGHNT and CDR2 YYREEE (reference sequence). Trimming removed 2 bases at V and 1 base at J, with 9 bases between.

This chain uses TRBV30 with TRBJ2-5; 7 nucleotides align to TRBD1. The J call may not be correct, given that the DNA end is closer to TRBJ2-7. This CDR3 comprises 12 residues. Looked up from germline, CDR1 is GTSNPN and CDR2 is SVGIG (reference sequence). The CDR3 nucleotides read TGTGCCTGGAGTAAACAGGGGTACGAGCAGTACTTC. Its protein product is CAWSKQGYEQYF.

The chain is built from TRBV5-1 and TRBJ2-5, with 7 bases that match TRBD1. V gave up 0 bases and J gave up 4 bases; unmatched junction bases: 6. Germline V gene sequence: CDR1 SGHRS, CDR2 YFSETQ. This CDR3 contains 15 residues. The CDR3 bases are TGCGCCAGCAGCTTGGAGGGGGCCCAGGGAGAGACCCAGTACTTC. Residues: CASSLEGAQGETQYF.

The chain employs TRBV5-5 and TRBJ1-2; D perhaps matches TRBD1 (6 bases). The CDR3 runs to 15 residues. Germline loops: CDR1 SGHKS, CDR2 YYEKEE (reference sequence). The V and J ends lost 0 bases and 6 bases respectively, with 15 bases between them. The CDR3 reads CASSLEGVGWDGYTF. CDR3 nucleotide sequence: TGTGCCAGCAGCTTGGAGGGGGTTGGCTGGGATGGCTACACCTTC.

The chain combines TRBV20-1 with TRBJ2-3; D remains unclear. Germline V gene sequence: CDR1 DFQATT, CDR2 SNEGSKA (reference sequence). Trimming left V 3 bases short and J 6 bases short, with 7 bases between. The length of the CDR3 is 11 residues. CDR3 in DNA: TGCAGTGCTAGGTCCGAGGATACGCAGTATTTT. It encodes CSARSEDTQYF.

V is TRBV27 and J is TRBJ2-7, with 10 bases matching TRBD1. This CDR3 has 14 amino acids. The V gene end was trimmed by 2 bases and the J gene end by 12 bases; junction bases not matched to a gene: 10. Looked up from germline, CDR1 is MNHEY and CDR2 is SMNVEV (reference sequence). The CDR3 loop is CASSLDWTGGLAYF. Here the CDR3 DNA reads TGTGCCAGCAGTTTAGACTGGACAGGGGGTCTCGCGTACTTC.

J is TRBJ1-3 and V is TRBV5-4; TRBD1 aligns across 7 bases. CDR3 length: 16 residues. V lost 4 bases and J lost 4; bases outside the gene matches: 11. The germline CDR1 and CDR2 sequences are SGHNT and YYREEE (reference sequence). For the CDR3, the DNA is TGTGCCAGCAGCCCCCGGGACAGTATCGGGGGAAACACCATATATTTT. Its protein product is CASSPRDSIGGNTIYF. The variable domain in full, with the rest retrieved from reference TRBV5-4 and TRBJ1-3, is ETGVTQSPTHLIKTRGQQVTLRCSSQSGHNTVSWYQQALGQGPQFIFQYYREEENGRGNFPPRFSGLQFPNYSSELNVNALELDDSALYLCASSPRDSIGGNTIYFGEGSWLTVV.

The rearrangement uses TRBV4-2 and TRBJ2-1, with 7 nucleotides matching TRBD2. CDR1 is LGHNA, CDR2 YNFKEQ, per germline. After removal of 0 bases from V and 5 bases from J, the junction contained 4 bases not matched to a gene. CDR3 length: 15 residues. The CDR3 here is CASSQDWAGDNEQFF. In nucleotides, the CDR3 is TGTGCCAGCAGCCAAGATTGGGCGGGGGACAATGAGCAGTTCTTC.

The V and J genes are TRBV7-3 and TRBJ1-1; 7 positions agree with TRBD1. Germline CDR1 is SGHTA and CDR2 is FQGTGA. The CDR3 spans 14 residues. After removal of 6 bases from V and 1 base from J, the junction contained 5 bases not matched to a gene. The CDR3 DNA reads TGTGCCAGCAGAACCCAGGGGGGGAACACTGAAGCTTTCTTT. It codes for CASRTQGGNTEAFF.